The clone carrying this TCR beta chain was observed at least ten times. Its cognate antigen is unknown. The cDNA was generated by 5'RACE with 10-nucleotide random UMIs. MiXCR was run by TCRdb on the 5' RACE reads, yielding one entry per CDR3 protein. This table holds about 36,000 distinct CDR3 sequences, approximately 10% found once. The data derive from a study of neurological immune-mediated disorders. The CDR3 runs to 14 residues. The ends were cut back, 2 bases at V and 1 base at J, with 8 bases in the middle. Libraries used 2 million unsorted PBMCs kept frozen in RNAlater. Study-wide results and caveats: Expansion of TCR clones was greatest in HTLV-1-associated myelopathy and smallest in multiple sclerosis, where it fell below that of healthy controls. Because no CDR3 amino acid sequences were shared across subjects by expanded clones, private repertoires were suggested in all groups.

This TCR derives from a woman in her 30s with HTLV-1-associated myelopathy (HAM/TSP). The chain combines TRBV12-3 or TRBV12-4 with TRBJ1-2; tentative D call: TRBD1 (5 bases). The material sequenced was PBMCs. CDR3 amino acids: CASSLSGGNYGYTF. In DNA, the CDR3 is TGTGCCAGCAGTTTATCTGGGGGTAACTATGGCTACACCTTC.